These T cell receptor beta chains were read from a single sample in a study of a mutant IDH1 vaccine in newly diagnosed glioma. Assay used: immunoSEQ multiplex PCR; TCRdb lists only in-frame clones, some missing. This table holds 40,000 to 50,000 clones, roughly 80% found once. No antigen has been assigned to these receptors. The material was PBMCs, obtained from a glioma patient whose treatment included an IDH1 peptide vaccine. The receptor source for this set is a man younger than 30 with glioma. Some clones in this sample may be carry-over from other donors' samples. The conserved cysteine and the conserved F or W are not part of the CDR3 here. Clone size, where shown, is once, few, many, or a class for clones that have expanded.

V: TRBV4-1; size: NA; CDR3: ASSQDLRGDNEQF
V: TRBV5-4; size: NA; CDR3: ASSLDGPSYEQY
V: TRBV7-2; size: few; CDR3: ASSFLSGQAYEQY
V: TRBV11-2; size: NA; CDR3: ASSLELGVYNEQF
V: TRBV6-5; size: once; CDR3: ASWGGGGYT
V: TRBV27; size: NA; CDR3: ASSLNGNYGYT
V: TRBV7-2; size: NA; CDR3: ASSLGPGEGYGYT
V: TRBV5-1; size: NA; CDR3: ASSLDGYGYT
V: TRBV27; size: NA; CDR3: ASSSPLRSGNKGKLF
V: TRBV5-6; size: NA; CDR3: ASSLVEVPYEQY
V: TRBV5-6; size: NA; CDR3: ASSLLGSYT
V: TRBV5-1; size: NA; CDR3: ASSLAGPQETQY
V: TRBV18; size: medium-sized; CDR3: ASSSRRGPQETQY
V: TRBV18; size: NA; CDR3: ASSPLNSRSSGANVLT
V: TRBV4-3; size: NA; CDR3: ASSQDRTEGSHT
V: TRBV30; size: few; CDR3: AWNTGTGPYSEQF
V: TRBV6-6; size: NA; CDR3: ASSQAYLNHGYT